Below are 9 T cell receptor beta chains sequenced from a single sample in a study of OX40 agonist ivuxolimab in advanced cancers. Here immunoSEQ multiplex PCR was the method, and the copy in TCRdb shows in-frame clones only, minus some. Counted here are some 65,000 clones, about 91% occurring once; the ten biggest clones make up 12%. The material was CD4+ or CD8+ T cells sorted from blood, obtained in a trial of the OX40 agonist ivuxolimab. The receptors were gathered from an adult with an advanced solid tumor such as melanoma, head and neck, liver or kidney cancer.

The CDR3 spells CASSYYPGTGGAGELFF. The CDR3 coding sequence is TGTGCCAGCAGCTACTATCCCGGGACAGGGGGGGCCGGGGAGCTGTTTTTT. V gene TRBV7-3 combines with J gene TRBJ2-2; the match to TRBD1 covers 11 bases. Losses at the gene ends were 4 bases for V and 6 bases for J; bases not matched to a gene: 10. The germline V gene has CDR1 SGHTA and CDR2 FQGTGA. This CDR3 is built from 17 residues.

The CDR3 is CASSYGTFYEQYF. In DNA form, the CDR3 reads TGCGCCAGCAGCTACGGGACTTTTTACGAGCAGTACTTC. The chain is built from TRBV4-1 and TRBJ2-7; possibly TRBD2 for D (6 bases). V lost 5 bases and J lost 4, with 12 bases in between. The CDR3 is 13 residues long. Germline lookup yields CDR1 MGHRA and CDR2 YSYEKL.

Within the sample, this clone is large. The chain links TRBV4-1 to TRBJ2-2; D tentatively reads TRBD1 or TRBD2 (5 bases each). Germline V gene sequence: CDR1 MGHRA, CDR2 YSYEKL. The CDR3 runs to 15 residues. Trimming removed 4 bases at V and 7 bases at J, with 16 bases between. Here the CDR3 reads CASSRDRGQFGELFF. In nucleotides, the CDR3 is TGCGCCAGCAGCCGAGACAGAGGGCAATTCGGGGAGCTGTTTTTT.

The chain employs TRBV28 and TRBJ2-7; 10 positions match TRBD2. V lost 2 bases to trimming and J lost 6 bases; unmatched junction nucleotides: 4. The CDR3 spans 14 residues. Germline assignment: CDR1 MDHEN and CDR2 SYDVKM. CDR3 bases: TGTGCCAGCAGTTTACTAGCGGGAGCACCCGAGCAGTACTTC. Translation: CASSLLAGAPEQYF.

V usage is TRBV9 and J usage is TRBJ1-2; no firm D call. The CDR3 is 14 amino acids. The ends were cut back, 5 bases at V and 4 bases at J, with 15 bases in the middle. The germline V gene encodes CDR1 SGDLS and CDR2 YYNGEE. CDR3 in DNA: TGTGCCAGCAGTGCCAGGACGGATACCTATGGCTACACCTTC. Translated: CASSARTDTYGYTF.

Of note for this clone: The junction differs from germline at one of its ends, possibly a read error. This chain uses TRBV27 with TRBJ2-7, with TRBD1 matching over 7 bases. The V gene's germline CDR1 is MNHEY and CDR2 SMNVEV (reference sequence). This CDR3 is built from 16 residues. The CDR3 reads CAGSPQTGLDLYEQYF. CDR3 sequence (DNA): TGTGCCGGCAGTCCGCAGACAGGGTTGGATTTGTACGAGCAGTACTTC.

V gene TRBV6-5 combines with J gene TRBJ1-5; 9 nucleotides match TRBD1. With V trimmed by 6 bases and J by 12 bases, 15 bases remained unmatched. The CDR3 contains 15 residues. The germline V gene has CDR1 MNHEY and CDR2 SVGAGI. The CDR3 nucleotides are TGTGCCAGCAGCTCCGGACAGGGGACTAATCAGGACCAGCATTTT. It translates to CASSSGQGTNQDQHF.

V is TRBV5-1 and J is TRBJ2-3; D is perhaps TRBD2 (6 bases). Germline lookup yields CDR1 SGHRS and CDR2 YFSETQ. The CDR3 consists of 15 residues. V was shortened by 2 bases and J by 4 bases, with 14 bases between the two germline ends. The DNA of the CDR3 is TGCGCCAGCAGCTTCACCACTAGCAGCCCAGATACGCAGTATTTT. Translated, it gives CASSFTTSSPDTQYF.

The chain couples TRBV5-1 to TRBJ1-3, with TRBD1 as a possible D gene (5 bases). This CDR3 has 16 residues. Germline CDR1 SGHRS, CDR2 YFSETQ. The V gene lost 2 bases and the J gene lost 0 bases, with 12 bases spanning the gap. CDR3 residues: CASSFTSGGSGNTIYF. The CDR3 DNA reads as TGCGCCAGCAGCTTCACTTCCGGGGGCTCTGGAAACACCATATATTTT.